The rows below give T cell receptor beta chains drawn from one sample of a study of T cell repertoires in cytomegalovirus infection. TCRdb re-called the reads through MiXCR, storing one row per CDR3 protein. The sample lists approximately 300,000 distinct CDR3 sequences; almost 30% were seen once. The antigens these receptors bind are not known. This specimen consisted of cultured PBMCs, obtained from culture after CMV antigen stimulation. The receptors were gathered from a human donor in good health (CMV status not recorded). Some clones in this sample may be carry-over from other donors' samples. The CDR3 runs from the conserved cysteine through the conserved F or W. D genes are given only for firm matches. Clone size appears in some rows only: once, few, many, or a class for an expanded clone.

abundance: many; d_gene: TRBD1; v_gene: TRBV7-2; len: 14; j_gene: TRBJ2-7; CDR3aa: CASSSSTGTYEQYF; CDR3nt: TGTGCCAGCAGCTCCTCGACAGGGACCTACGAGCAGTACTTC
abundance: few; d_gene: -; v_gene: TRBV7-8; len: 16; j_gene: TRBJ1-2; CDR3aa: CASSLVGGVNDYGYTF; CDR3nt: TGTGCCAGCAGCTTAGTGGGGGGGGTAAACGACTATGGCTACACCTTC
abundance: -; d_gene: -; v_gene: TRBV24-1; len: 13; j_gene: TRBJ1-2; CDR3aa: CATSDSSLYGYTF; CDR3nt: TGTGCCACCAGTGACAGTTCCCTCTATGGCTACACCTTC
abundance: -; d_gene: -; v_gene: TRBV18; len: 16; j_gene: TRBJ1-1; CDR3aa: CASSPYTGPTNTEAFF; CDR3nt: TGTGCCAGCTCACCATACACCGGGCCTACGAACACTGAAGCTTTCTTT
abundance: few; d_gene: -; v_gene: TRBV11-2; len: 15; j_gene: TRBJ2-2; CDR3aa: CASSLGGYITGELFF; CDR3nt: TGTGCCAGCAGCTTAGGGGGTTATATAACCGGGGAGCTGTTTTTT
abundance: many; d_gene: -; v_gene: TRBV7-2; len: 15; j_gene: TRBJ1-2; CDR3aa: CASSLGQVEGYGYTF; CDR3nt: TGTGCCAGCAGCTTAGGCCAGGTTGAAGGCTATGGCTACACCTTC
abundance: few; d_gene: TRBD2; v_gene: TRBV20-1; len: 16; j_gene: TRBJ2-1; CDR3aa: CSASHGLAGDYNEQFF; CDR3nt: TGCAGTGCTAGTCATGGGCTAGCGGGAGATTACAATGAGCAGTTCTTC
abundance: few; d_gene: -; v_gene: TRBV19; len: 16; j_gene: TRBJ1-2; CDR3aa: CASRLFRDGRNYGYTF; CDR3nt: TGTGCCAGTAGGCTTTTCCGGGACGGAAGAAACTATGGCTACACCTTC
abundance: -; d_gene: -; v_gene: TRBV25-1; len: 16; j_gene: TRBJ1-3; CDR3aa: CASSEGSGVSGNTIYF; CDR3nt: TGTGCCAGCAGTGAAGGGTCTGGGGTGTCTGGAAACACCATATATTTT
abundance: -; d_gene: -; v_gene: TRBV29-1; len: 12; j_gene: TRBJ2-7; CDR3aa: CSVESLADEQYF; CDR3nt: TGCAGCGTTGAATCGCTAGCCGACGAGCAGTACTTC
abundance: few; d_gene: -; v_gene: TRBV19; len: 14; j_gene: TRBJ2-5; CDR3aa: CASRTGAAQETQYF; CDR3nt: TGTGCCAGTAGGACGGGGGCAGCTCAAGAGACCCAGTACTTC
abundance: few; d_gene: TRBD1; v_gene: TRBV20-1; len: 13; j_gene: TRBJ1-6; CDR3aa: CSAGQGVDSPLHF; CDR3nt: TGCAGTGCTGGACAGGGGGTCGATTCACCCCTCCACTTT
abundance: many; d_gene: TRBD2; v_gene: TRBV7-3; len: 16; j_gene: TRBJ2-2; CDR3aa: CASSPRAGGGTGELFF; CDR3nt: TGTGCCAGCAGCCCCAGGGCGGGGGGCGGCACCGGGGAGCTGTTTTTT
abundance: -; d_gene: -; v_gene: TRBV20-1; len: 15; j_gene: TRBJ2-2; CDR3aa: CSARVGDSNTGELFF; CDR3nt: TGCAGTGCTAGAGTGGGGGACTCTAACACCGGGGAGCTGTTTTTT
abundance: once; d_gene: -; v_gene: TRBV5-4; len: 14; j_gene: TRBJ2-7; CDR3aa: CASSLALAAHEQYF; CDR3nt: TGTGCCAGCAGCTTGGCCCTAGCCGCGCACGAGCAGTACTTC
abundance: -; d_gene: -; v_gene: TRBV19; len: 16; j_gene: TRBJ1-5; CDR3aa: CASSLLPQGSNQPQHF; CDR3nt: TGTGCCAGTAGTCTCCTCCCGCAGGGTAGCAATCAGCCCCAGCATTTT
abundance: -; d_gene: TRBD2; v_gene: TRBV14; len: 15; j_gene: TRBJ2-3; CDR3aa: CASSQAGLSTDTQYF; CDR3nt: TGTGCCAGCAGCCAGGCGGGACTAAGCACAGATACGCAGTATTTT
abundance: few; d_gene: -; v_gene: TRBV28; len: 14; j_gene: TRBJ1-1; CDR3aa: CASSRLDLNTEAFF; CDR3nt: TGTGCCAGCAGTCGGCTAGACCTGAACACTGAAGCTTTCTTT
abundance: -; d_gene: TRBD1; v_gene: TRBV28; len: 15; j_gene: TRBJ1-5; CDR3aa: CASSPTGAGNQPQHF; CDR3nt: TGTGCCAGCAGCCCGACAGGGGCTGGCAATCAGCCCCAGCATTTT
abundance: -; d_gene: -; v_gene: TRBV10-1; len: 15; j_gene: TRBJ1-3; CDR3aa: CASSEGTYSGNTIYF; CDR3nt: TGCGCCAGCAGTGAAGGCACCTACTCTGGAAACACCATATATTTT
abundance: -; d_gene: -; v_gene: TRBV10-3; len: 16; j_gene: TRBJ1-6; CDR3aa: CAISESKSSYNSPLHF; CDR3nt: TGTGCCATCAGTGAGTCGAAGAGCTCCTATAATTCACCCCTCCACTTT
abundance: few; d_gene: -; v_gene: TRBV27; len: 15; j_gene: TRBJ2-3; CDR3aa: CASSLRDISTDTQYF; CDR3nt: TGTGCCAGCAGTTTAAGGGACATAAGCACAGATACGCAGTATTTT
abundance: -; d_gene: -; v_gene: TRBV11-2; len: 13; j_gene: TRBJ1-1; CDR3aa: CASARGARTEAFF; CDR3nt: TGTGCCAGCGCTCGGGGGGCTAGGACTGAAGCTTTCTTT
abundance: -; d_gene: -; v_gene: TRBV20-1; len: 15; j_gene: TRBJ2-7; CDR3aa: CSAARLGEKGYQQYF; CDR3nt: TGCAGTGCCGCGAGACTAGGGGAGAAAGGTTATCAGCAGTACTTC
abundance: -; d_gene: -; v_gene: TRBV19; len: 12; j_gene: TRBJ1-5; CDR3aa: CASSIVDQPQHF; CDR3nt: TGTGCCAGTAGTATAGTGGACCAGCCCCAGCATTTT
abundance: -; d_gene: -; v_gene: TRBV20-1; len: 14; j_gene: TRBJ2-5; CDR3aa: CSARGPGRGETQYF; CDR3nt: TGCAGTGCTAGAGGCCCTGGGCGTGGGGAGACCCAGTACTTC
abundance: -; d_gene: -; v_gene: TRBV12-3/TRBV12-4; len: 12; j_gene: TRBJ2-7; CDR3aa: CASSLSVGEQYF; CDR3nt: TGTGCCAGCAGTTTATCCGTAGGAGAGCAGTACTTC
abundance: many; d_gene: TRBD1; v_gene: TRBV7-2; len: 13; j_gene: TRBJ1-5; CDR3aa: CASSSTGHQPQHF; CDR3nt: TGTGCCAGCAGCTCGACAGGGCATCAGCCCCAGCATTTT
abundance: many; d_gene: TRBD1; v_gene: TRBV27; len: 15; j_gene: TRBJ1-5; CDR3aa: CASSHRDSYNQPQHF; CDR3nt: TGTGCCAGCAGTCACCGGGACAGCTACAATCAGCCCCAGCATTTT
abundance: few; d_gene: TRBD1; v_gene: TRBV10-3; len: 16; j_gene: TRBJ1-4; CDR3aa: CAISESTGQGGEKLFF; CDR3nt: TGTGCCATCAGTGAGTCGACAGGACAGGGAGGTGAAAAACTGTTTTTT
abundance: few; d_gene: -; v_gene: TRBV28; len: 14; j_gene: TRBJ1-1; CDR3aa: CASKTAFMNTEAFF; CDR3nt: TGTGCCAGCAAAACAGCTTTCATGAACACTGAAGCTTTCTTT
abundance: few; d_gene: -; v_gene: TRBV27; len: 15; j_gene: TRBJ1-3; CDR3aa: CASSTGTAPGNTIYF; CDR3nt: TGTGCCAGCAGTACGGGGACCGCCCCTGGAAACACCATATATTTT
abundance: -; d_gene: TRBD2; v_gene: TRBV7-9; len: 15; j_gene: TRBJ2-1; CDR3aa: CASSPHGTSGNEQFF; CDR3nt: TGTGCCAGCAGCCCCCACGGGACTAGCGGGAATGAGCAGTTCTTC
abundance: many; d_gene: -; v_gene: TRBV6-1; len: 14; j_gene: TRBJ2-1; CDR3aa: CASSEVVPNNEQFF; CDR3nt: TGTGCCAGCAGTGAAGTTGTCCCGAACAATGAGCAGTTCTTC
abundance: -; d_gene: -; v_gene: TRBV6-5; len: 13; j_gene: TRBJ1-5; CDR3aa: CASSWTVNQPQHF; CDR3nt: TGTGCCAGCAGTTGGACAGTCAATCAGCCCCAGCATTTT
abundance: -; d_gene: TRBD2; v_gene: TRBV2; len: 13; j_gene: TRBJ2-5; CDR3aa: CASSGPSGATQYF; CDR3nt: TGTGCCAGCAGTGGCCCCAGCGGGGCGACCCAGTACTTC
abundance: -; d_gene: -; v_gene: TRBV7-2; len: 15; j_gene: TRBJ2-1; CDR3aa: CASSLPGTAYNEQFF; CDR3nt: TGTGCCAGCAGCCTTCCCGGGACTGCTTACAATGAGCAGTTCTTC
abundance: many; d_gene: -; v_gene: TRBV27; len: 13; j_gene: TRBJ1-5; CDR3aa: CASSGRANQPQHF; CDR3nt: TGTGCCAGCAGTGGACGGGCCAATCAGCCCCAGCATTTT
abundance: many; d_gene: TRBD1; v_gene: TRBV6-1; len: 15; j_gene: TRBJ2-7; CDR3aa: CASSEETGGSYEQYF; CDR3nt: TGTGCCAGCAGTGAAGAGACAGGGGGGTCCTACGAGCAGTACTTC
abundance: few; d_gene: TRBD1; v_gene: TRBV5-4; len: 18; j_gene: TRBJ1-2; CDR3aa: CASSPAGGQGFSSYGYTF; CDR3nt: TGTGCCAGCAGCCCAGCCGGCGGACAGGGTTTCTCTAGCTATGGCTACACCTTC
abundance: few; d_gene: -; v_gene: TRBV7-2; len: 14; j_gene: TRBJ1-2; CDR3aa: CASSSPSGTYGYTF; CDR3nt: TGTGCCAGCAGCTCCCCGAGCGGGACTTATGGCTACACCTTC
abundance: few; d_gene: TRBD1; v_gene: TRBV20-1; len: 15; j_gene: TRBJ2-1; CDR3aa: CSASGGQGGYNEQFF; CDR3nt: TGCAGTGCTAGCGGAGGACAGGGTGGGTACAATGAGCAGTTCTTC
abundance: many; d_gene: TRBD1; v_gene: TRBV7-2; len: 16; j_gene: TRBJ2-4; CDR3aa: CASSFTGTVAKNIQYF; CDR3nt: TGTGCCAGCAGCTTCACCGGGACAGTAGCCAAAAACATTCAGTACTTC
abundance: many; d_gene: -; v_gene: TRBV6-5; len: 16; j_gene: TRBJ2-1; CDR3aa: CASSLTGLSSYNEQFF; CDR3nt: TGTGCCAGCAGTTTAACCGGACTAAGTTCCTACAATGAGCAGTTCTTC
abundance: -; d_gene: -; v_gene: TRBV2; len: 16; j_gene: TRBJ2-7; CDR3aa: CASSGPRASLNAEQYF; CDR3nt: TGTGCCAGCAGTGGACCCCGGGCATCTTTGAACGCCGAGCAGTACTTC
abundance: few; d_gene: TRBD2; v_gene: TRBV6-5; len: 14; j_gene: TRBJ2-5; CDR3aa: CASSYSAGGETQYF; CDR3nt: TGTGCCAGCAGTTACTCGGCGGGAGGGGAGACCCAGTACTTC
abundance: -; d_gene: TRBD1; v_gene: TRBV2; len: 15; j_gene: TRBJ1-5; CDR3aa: CASRGTGAAYSSQHF; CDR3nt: TGTGCCAGCAGAGGCACAGGGGCCGCGTATAGTTCCCAGCATTTT
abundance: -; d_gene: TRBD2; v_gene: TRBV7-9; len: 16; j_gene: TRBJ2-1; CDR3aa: CASSLLPAGDYNEQFF; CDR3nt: TGTGCCAGCAGCTTACTCCCAGCGGGAGATTACAATGAGCAGTTCTTC
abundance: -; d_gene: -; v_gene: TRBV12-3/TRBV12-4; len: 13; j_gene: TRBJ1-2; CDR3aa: CASKRGVSYGYTF; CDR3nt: TGTGCCAGCAAAAGGGGGGTTTCCTATGGCTACACCTTC
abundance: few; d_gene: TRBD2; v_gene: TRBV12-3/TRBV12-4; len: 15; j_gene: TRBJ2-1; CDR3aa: CASSPVAGGGNEQFF; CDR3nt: TGTGCCAGCAGCCCCGTGGCGGGGGGCGGGAATGAGCAGTTCTTC
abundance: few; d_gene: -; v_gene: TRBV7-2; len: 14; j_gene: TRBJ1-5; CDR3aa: CASSADPLNQPQHF; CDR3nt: TGTGCCAGCAGCGCGGACCCCCTCAATCAGCCCCAGCATTTT
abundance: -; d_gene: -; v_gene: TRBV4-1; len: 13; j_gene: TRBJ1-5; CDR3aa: CASSGALNQPQHF; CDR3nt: TGCGCCAGCAGCGGGGCTCTTAATCAGCCCCAGCATTTT
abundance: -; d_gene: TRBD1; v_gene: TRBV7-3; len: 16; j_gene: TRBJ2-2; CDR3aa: CASSAPGTGGTGELFF; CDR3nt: TGTGCCAGCAGCGCTCCCGGGACAGGGGGCACCGGGGAGCTGTTTTTT
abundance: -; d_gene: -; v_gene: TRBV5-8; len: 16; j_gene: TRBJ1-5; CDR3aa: CASRPGRGRDHQPQHF; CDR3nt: TGTGCCAGCAGGCCCGGTCGGGGCCGGGATCATCAGCCCCAGCATTTT
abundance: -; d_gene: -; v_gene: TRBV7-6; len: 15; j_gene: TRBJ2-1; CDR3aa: CASSPRDTSYNEQFF; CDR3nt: TGTGCCAGCAGCCCCCGGGACACTAGCTACAATGAGCAGTTCTTC
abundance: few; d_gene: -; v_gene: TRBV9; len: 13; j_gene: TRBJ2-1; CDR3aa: CASSVARSNEQFF; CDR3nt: TGTGCCAGCAGCGTAGCTCGGAGCAATGAGCAGTTCTTC
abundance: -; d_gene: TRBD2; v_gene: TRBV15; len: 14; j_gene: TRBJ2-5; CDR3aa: CATSSGRRGETQYF; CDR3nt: TGTGCCACTTCTAGCGGGAGGAGAGGAGAGACCCAGTACTTC
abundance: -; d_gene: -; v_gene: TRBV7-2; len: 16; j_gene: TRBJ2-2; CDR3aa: CASSRSSVKNTGELFF; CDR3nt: TGTGCCAGCAGCCGCAGCTCAGTCAAGAACACCGGGGAGCTGTTTTTT
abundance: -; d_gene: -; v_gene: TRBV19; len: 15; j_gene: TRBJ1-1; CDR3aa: CASSTPGRGSVEAFF; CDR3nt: TGTGCCAGTAGTACCCCAGGTAGGGGTTCGGTTGAAGCTTTCTTT
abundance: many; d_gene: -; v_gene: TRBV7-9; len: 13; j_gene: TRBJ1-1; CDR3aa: CASSLTVGTEAFF; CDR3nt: TGTGCCAGCAGCTTAACGGTCGGCACTGAAGCTTTCTTT